The sequence of this T cell receptor beta chain was determined in a study of OX40 agonist ivuxolimab in advanced cancers. For the study at large: Every 2 weeks, patients got intravenous ivuxolimab at one of six dose levels (0.01-10 mg/kg). Three dose-escalation patients had partial responses: one with hepatocellular carcinoma and two with cutaneous melanoma.

Libraries were prepared by immunoSEQ multiplex PCR; TCRdb keeps only in-frame clonotypes and omits some of them. This sample carries almost 70,000 clones, around 90% of them seen once, and the ten largest clones take about 11%. The germline CDR1 and CDR2 sequences are MNHNY and SVGAGI (reference sequence). Between the trimmed V and J ends, which lost 5 bases and 10 bases, there was a span of 11 bases. This CDR3 is 11 amino acids long. Samples were taken at baseline and on day 1 of cycles 4 and 7. The sequences come from CD4+ or CD8+ T cells sorted from blood, collected in a trial of the OX40 agonist ivuxolimab. This chain joins TRBV6-6 and TRBJ1-2; D uncertain. The TCR sequence derives from an adult with an advanced solid tumor such as melanoma, head and neck, liver or kidney cancer. CDR3 in amino acids: CASSQRTNYTF. The CDR3 bases are TGTGCCAGCAGTCAGCGCACAAACTACACCTTC.